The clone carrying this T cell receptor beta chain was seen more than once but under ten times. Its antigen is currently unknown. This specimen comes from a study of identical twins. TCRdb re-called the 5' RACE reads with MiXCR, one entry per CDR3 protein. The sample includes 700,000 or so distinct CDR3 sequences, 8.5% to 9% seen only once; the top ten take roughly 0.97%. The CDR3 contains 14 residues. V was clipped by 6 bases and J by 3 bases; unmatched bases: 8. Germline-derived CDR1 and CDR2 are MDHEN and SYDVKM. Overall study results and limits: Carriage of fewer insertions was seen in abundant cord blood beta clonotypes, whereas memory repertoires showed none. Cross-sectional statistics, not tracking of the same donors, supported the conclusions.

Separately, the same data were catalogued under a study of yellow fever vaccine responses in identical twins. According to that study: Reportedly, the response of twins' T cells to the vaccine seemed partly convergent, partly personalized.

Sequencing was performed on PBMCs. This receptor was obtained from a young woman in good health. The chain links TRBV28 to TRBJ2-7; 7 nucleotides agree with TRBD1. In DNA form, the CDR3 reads TGTGCCAGCAGCGCCAGGGACAGAAACTACGAGCAGTACTTC. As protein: CASSARDRNYEQYF.